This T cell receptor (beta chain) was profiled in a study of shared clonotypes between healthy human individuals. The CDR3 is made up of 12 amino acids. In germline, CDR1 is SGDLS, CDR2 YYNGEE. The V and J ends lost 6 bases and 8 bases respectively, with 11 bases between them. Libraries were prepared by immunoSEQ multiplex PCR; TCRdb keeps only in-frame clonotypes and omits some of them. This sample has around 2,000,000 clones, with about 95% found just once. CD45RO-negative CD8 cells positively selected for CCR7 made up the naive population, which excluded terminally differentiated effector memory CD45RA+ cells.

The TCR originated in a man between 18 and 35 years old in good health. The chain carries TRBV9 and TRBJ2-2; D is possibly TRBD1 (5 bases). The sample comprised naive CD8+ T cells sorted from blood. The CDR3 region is CASTLGAGELFF. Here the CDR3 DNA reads TGTGCCAGCACCCTTGGGGCGGGGGAGCTGTTTTTT.